The 30 T cell receptor beta chains in this list originate from one sample, sequenced in a study of shared clonotypes between healthy human individuals. Sequencing was performed with immunoSEQ multiplex PCR; in TCRdb, only in-frame clones are kept and a portion is missing. The sample has 560,000 or so clones; about 96% are singletons. CD45RO-negative, CCR7-selected cells formed the naive CD8 fraction, which excluded terminally differentiated effector memory CD45RA+ cells. Input material: naive CD8+ T cells sorted from blood. These receptors were taken from a woman aged 30 to 39 in good health.

The chain recombines TRBV6-1 with TRBJ2-7; TRBD2 is a possible D gene (5 bases). The CDR3 length is 15 residues. Trimming took 1 base from V and 3 from J, leaving 13 bases between them. The germline CDR1 and CDR2 sequences are MNHNS and SASEGT. The CDR3 sequence: CASSEELVGVYEQYF. In nucleotides, the CDR3 is TGTGCCAGCAGTGAAGAACTTGTGGGAGTCTACGAGCAGTACTTC.

This chain joins TRBV4-1 and TRBJ2-1; 9 positions agree with TRBD1. CDR3 length: 14 amino acids. Germline CDR1 is MGHRA and CDR2 is YSYEKL. V dropped 4 bases and J dropped 15; count of bases not matched to a gene: 13. The CDR3 coding sequence is TGCGCCAGCAGCCCCTTGGGGGGACAGGGTGCCGCGTTCTTC. This codes for CASSPLGGQGAAFF.

This rearrangement joins TRBV18 to TRBJ1-1, with D unclear. Germline V gives CDR1 KGHSH, CDR2 LQKENI. The CDR3 sequence is 16 residues long. Between the trimmed V and J ends, which lost 5 bases and 3 bases, there was a span of 19 bases. CDR3 in amino acids: CASSGPWWRADTEAFF. CDR3 coding DNA: TGTGCCAGCTCAGGGCCTTGGTGGAGGGCGGACACTGAAGCTTTCTTT. Together with reference TRBV18 and TRBJ1-1, the CDR3 gives the full variable domain: NAGVMQNPRHLVRRRGQEARLRCSPMKGHSHVYWYRQLPEEGLKFMVYLQKENIIDESGMPKERFSAEFPKEGPSILRIQQVVRGDSAAYFCASSGPWWRADTEAFFGQGTRLTVV.

V gene TRBV6-1 combines with J gene TRBJ2-7; the match to TRBD1 covers 8 bases. Germline V gives CDR1 MNHNS, CDR2 SASEGT. V lost 3 bases and J lost 0; bases outside the gene matches: 7. The length of the CDR3 is 16 residues. This chain's CDR3 is CASSEFQGAPSYEQYF. The DNA of the CDR3 is TGTGCCAGCAGTGAGTTTCAGGGGGCACCCTCCTACGAGCAGTACTTC.

V usage is TRBV27 and J usage is TRBJ2-7; TRBD1 matches at 9 bases. CDR3 length: 15 residues. Germline V CDR1 and CDR2: MNHEY, SMNVEV (reference sequence). V was pared by 5 bases and J by 4 bases, with 9 bases of the junction left unmatched. CDR3 bases: TGTGCCAGCAGTATCCTACAGGGGGCTTCTTACGAGCAGTACTTC. Translating it yields CASSILQGASYEQYF.

J is TRBJ2-3 and V is TRBV6-5; tentatively, D is TRBD2 (6 bases). Germline values: CDR1 MNHEY, CDR2 SVGAGI. V was pared by 5 bases and J by 8 bases, with 17 bases between. This CDR3 contains 14 residues. CDR3 DNA: TGTGCCAGCAGTCCGGGGGTCCGGGCTGGTACGCAGTATTTT. Its translation: CASSPGVRAGTQYF.

This clone was recorded a few times. The chain links TRBV15 to TRBJ2-7; 9 bases fit TRBD1. The CDR3 length is 16 residues. V was pared by 1 base and J by 5 bases, with 9 bases of the junction left unmatched. In germline, CDR1 is LNHNV, CDR2 YYDKDF (reference sequence). For the CDR3, the DNA is TGTGCCACCAGCAGAGTAGGCGGGGACAGGGACCACGAGCAGTACTTC. This sequence encodes CATSRVGGDRDHEQYF. Based on the CDR3 plus reference TRBV15 and TRBJ2-7, the full variable domain is DAMVIQNPRYQVTQFGKPVTLSCSQTLNHNVMYWYQQKSSQAPKLLFHYYDKDFNNEADTPDNFQSRRPNTSFCFLDIRSPGLGDTAMYLCATSRVGGDRDHEQYFGPGTRLTVT.

The V call is TRBV6-5, the J call TRBJ2-7, with D perhaps matching TRBD1 (6 bases). Germline CDR1 MNHEY, CDR2 SVGAGI. V was shortened by 0 bases and J by 7 bases, with 10 bases between the two germline ends. This CDR3 region has 13 residues. CDR3 residues: CASSYSGGGEQYF. In DNA form, the CDR3 reads TGTGCCAGCAGTTACTCAGGGGGTGGTGAGCAGTACTTC.

This chain uses TRBV11-2 with TRBJ2-5; D may be TRBD2 (6 bases). In germline, CDR1 is SGHAT, CDR2 FQNNGV. The CDR3 loop spans 13 amino acids. V was pared by 5 bases and J by 2 bases, with 9 bases between. The CDR3, as DNA: TGTGCCAGCAGCCGGAGGGGTCAAGAGACCCAGTACTTC. It translates to CASSRRGQETQYF.

V is TRBV28 and J is TRBJ2-2, with D unclear. In germline, CDR1 is MDHEN, CDR2 SYDVKM. With 6 bases removed from V and 6 bases from J, the gap between germline ends came to 11 bases. This CDR3 is built from 13 residues. CDR3 region: CASSPTLAGELFF. The CDR3 coding sequence is TGTGCCAGCAGCCCCACTTTGGCCGGGGAGCTGTTTTTT.

The chain couples TRBV30 to TRBJ2-2; D may be TRBD1 or TRBD2 (5 bases each). The CDR3 has 12 amino acids. The germline V and J ends were trimmed by 3 bases and 5 bases, with 7 bases remaining between them. CDR1 is GTSNPN and CDR2 is SVGIG in the germline V gene (reference sequence). CDR3 sequence: CAWSEGTGELFF. The CDR3 region has the DNA TGTGCCTGGAGCGAGGGGACCGGGGAGCTGTTTTTT.

About this clone: Different DNA sequences within this sample yield the same CDR3. The chain combines TRBV6-5 with TRBJ1-1; TRBD1 might be the D (5 bases). This CDR3 is built from 13 residues. Germline CDR1 reads MNHEY; CDR2 reads SVGAGI. Trimming removed 2 bases from V and 5 bases from J, with 9 bases in between. In nucleotides, the CDR3 is TGTGCCAGCAGTTACGCGGGGGTAACTGAAGCTTTCTTT. It is translated as CASSYAGVTEAFF.

This clone came up once. The chain employs TRBV18 and TRBJ2-3; the match to TRBD2 covers 13 bases. Looked up from germline, CDR1 is KGHSH and CDR2 is LQKENI. The trim removed 4 bases at V and 5 bases at J, leaving 9 bases unmatched. CDR3 length: 17 amino acids. The CDR3, as DNA: TGTGCCAGCTCACTACGGACTAGCGGGAGTTCGTTAGATACGCAGTATTTT. Translated: CASSLRTSGSSLDTQYF.

This chain links TRBV13 with TRBJ1-1; D unclear. V lost 8 bases to trimming and J lost 5 bases, with 12 bases between them. The CDR3 runs 12 residues. CDR1 is PRHDT, CDR2 FYEKMQ, per germline (reference sequence). CDR3 in DNA: TGTGCCAGCTCGGCTTTCGGAACTGAAGCTTTCTTT. This sequence encodes CASSAFGTEAFF. Using reference TRBV13 and TRBJ1-1 for the parts outside the CDR3, the full variable domain is AAGVIQSPRHLIKEKRETATLKCYPIPRHDTVYWYQQGPGQDPQFLISFYEKMQSDKGSIPDRFSAQQFSDYHSELNMSSLELGDSALYFCASSAFGTEAFFGQGTRLTVV.

The rearrangement uses TRBV4-1 and TRBJ2-3; D gene unclear. Germline V gene sequence: CDR1 MGHRA, CDR2 YSYEKL. The CDR3 is 12 residues long. The germline V and J ends were trimmed by 1 base and 7 bases, with 6 bases remaining between them. CDR3 bases: TGCGCCAGCAGCCAAGGAATCAATACGCAGTATTTT. The encoded protein is CASSQGINTQYF.

The V gene is TRBV28, the J gene TRBJ2-7; D is undetermined. Germline V gives CDR1 MDHEN, CDR2 SYDVKM. V was cut by 1 base and J by 0 bases, with 10 bases left in between. The CDR3 spans 15 residues. CDR3 DNA: TGTGCCAGCAGTTTATTGGCCTCGTCCTCCTACGAGCAGTACTTC. Translation gives CASSLLASSSYEQYF. Together with reference TRBV28 and TRBJ2-7, the CDR3 gives the full variable domain: DVKVTQSSRYLVKRTGEKVFLECVQDMDHENMFWYRQDPGLGLRLIYFSYDVKMKEKGDIPEGYSVSREKKERFSLILESASTNQTSMYLCASSLLASSSYEQYFGPGTRLTVT.

Note on this clone: Other DNA sequences from this sample encode an identical CDR3 as well. The rearrangement uses TRBV27 and TRBJ2-5; 7 bases line up with TRBD1. The tail of the sequence fits TRBJ2-7 better, so the J call may be wrong. Germline V gene lookup returns CDR1 MNHEY and CDR2 SMNVEV (reference sequence). CDR3 size: 13 residues. The CDR3 spells CASSLGQDYEQYF. CDR3 in DNA: TGTGCCAGCAGTTTAGGACAGGACTACGAGCAGTACTTC.

The V call is TRBV7-2, the J call TRBJ2-7, with 14 bases that match TRBD2. V dropped 4 bases and J dropped 4; count of bases not matched to a gene: 9. Looked up from germline, CDR1 is SGHTA and CDR2 is FQGNSA. The length of the CDR3 is 17 residues. This chain's CDR3 is CASSSIKGLAGAYEQYF. CDR3 DNA sequence: TGTGCCAGCAGCTCAATAAAGGGACTAGCGGGAGCGTACGAGCAGTACTTC.

This chain links TRBV13 with TRBJ2-5; 13 positions agree with TRBD2. CDR3 length equals 19 residues. Germline V gene sequence: CDR1 PRHDT, CDR2 FYEKMQ (reference sequence). The J segment lost 2 bases and the V segment lost 5 bases, leaving 14 bases of the junction unmatched. CDR3 protein: CASSLAPRTSGSQQETQYF. CDR3 sequence (DNA): TGTGCCAGCAGCCTAGCCCCCCGGACTAGCGGGAGTCAGCAAGAGACCCAGTACTTC.

CDR3 in DNA: TGTGCCAGCAGTTTACCCGAGGGCTTTACCACCTTC. This codes for CASSLPEGFTTF. The chain uses TRBV28 and TRBJ1-2; D is ambiguous. CDR1 is MDHEN and CDR2 is SYDVKM in the germline V gene. The germline V and J ends were trimmed by 2 bases and 13 bases, with 14 bases remaining between them. This CDR3 is built from 12 residues.

The chain recombines TRBV4-1 with TRBJ2-4; D is ambiguous. This CDR3 spans 17 amino acids. The V gene's germline CDR1 is MGHRA and CDR2 YSYEKL. Trimming cost V 0 bases and J 1 base, with 13 bases left between them. CDR3 region: CASSQDYGDLAKNIQYF. The CDR3 DNA follows: TGCGCCAGCAGCCAAGATTATGGGGATCTGGCCAAAAACATTCAGTACTTC.

The chain recombines TRBV11-2 with TRBJ2-1; unclear D gene. Per germline, CDR1 SGHAT and CDR2 FQNNGV. V lost 5 bases to trimming and J lost 8 bases, with 10 bases between them. There are 12 residues in the CDR3. The CDR3 loop is CASSLRFDEQFF. The CDR3, as DNA: TGTGCCAGCAGCCTCCGGTTCGATGAGCAGTTCTTC.

The chain uses TRBV27 and TRBJ1-2; TRBD1 might be the D (5 bases). The germline V and J ends were trimmed by 5 bases and 4 bases, with 14 bases remaining between them. CDR1 is MNHEY and CDR2 is SMNVEV in the germline V gene (reference sequence). The CDR3 is made up of 14 amino acids. CDR3 residues: CASSDPRDPYGYTF. In DNA form, the CDR3 reads TGTGCCAGCAGTGATCCGCGGGACCCCTATGGCTACACCTTC.

This CDR3 reads CASSASAGESYNEQFF. The CDR3 nucleotides are TGTGCCAGCAGTGCTTCAGCGGGTGAATCCTACAATGAGCAGTTCTTC. The V and J genes are TRBV6-1 and TRBJ2-1; tentatively, D is TRBD2 (6 bases). V was shortened by 4 bases and J by 1 base, with 14 bases between the two germline ends. There are 16 residues in the CDR3. Germline V CDR1 and CDR2: MNHNS, SASEGT.

This rearrangement joins TRBV7-6 to TRBJ2-7, with 12 nucleotides matching TRBD1. Per germline, CDR1 SGHVS and CDR2 FNYEAQ. J lost 7 bases, V lost 5 bases, and 9 bases had no gene match. The CDR3 sequence is 15 residues long. CDR3 nucleotide sequence: TGTGCCAGCAGCCACACGGGACAGGGGGCTTGGGAGCAGTACTTC. Amino acids: CASSHTGQGAWEQYF.

This clone has only one observation. V and J are TRBV13 and TRBJ1-1; no firm D call. The CDR3 runs to 15 residues. V lost 5 bases, J lost 0 bases, and 13 bases lay in between. In germline, CDR1 is PRHDT, CDR2 FYEKMQ (reference sequence). CDR3 sequence (DNA): TGTGCCAGCAGCGAGGTAGGGCTCATGAACACTGAAGCTTTCTTT. Protein: CASSEVGLMNTEAFF.

V gene TRBV25-1 combines with J gene TRBJ2-7; 7 bases match TRBD1. The germline V gene has CDR1 MGHDK and CDR2 SYGVNS. V lost 4 bases, J lost 11 bases, and 11 bases stayed unmatched. The CDR3 is 13 residues long. CDR3 DNA sequence: TGTGCCAGCAGTGCAGGGGGTGCTTTCTTGGAGTACTTC. It codes for CASSAGGAFLEYF.

This clone was recorded only once. The chain carries TRBV27 and TRBJ1-2; D is uncertain. Looked up from germline, CDR1 is MNHEY and CDR2 is SMNVEV (reference sequence). V was trimmed by 6 bases and J by 3 bases, leaving 11 bases between them. The CDR3 covers 13 residues. CDR3 protein: CASSLHFDYGYTF. CDR3 DNA: TGTGCCAGCAGCCTCCATTTTGACTATGGCTACACCTTC.

Only one count was recorded for this clone. V usage is TRBV7-8 and J usage is TRBJ2-7; the match to TRBD1 covers 10 bases. V was clipped by 5 bases and J by 4 bases; unmatched bases: 5. This CDR3 is built from 14 residues. CDR1 is SGHVS, CDR2 FQNEAQ, per germline. DNA for the CDR3: TGTGCCAGCAGCGTCGGGACAGGGGTTTACGAGCAGTACTTC. This translates into CASSVGTGVYEQYF.

V gene TRBV2 combines with J gene TRBJ1-4; TRBD1 aligns across 12 bases. This CDR3 is 18 amino acids long. Germline V CDR1 and CDR2: SNHLY, FYNNEI. V shed 8 bases and J 6 bases; nucleotides not matched to a gene: 16. The CDR3: CASEKLGPGQGADEKLFF. In nucleotides, the CDR3 is TGTGCCAGCGAGAAGCTGGGACCGGGACAGGGGGCGGATGAAAAACTGTTTTTT.